This is a list of T cell receptor beta chains from one sample in a study of cytomegalovirus exposure and HLA in healthy donors. Clones were read by immunoSEQ multiplex PCR, and TCRdb kept only the in-frame ones, dropping some. The sample includes around 140,000 clones, 75% of them seen just once. Material: PBMCs. The receptors come from a man aged 35-49 years in good health and CMV-seronegative. Both conserved end residues are part of each CDR3. Fields, in order: J gene, clone size, V gene, CDR3 protein. Clone size, where shown, is once, few, many, or a class for clones that have expanded.

j_gene: TRBJ2-3; abundance: -; v_gene: TRBV25-1; CDR3aa: CASRRGGGLWADTQYF
j_gene: TRBJ2-1; abundance: few; v_gene: TRBV28; CDR3aa: CASSSRGLIYNEQFF
j_gene: TRBJ1-2; abundance: -; v_gene: TRBV5-4; CDR3aa: CASSTDRSVYGYTF
j_gene: TRBJ2-5; abundance: -; v_gene: TRBV4-1; CDR3aa: CASSQDTLGAGRASQGTQYF
j_gene: TRBJ2-7; abundance: -; v_gene: TRBV15; CDR3aa: CATSRTYSDEQYF
j_gene: TRBJ1-6; abundance: -; v_gene: TRBV7-2; CDR3aa: CASSLVVSPLHF
j_gene: TRBJ2-1; abundance: few; v_gene: TRBV14; CDR3aa: CASTRTGENNEQFF
j_gene: TRBJ2-1; abundance: -; v_gene: TRBV19; CDR3aa: CASSIIPGTEGFPGSYNEQFF
j_gene: TRBJ2-2; abundance: -; v_gene: TRBV7-9; CDR3aa: CASRPGTAITGELFF
j_gene: TRBJ2-3; abundance: -; v_gene: TRBV6-5; CDR3aa: CASSYDTAGGTQYF
j_gene: TRBJ2-7; abundance: -; v_gene: TRBV7-9; CDR3aa: CASSPSGTGGIWDEQYF
j_gene: TRBJ2-7; abundance: -; v_gene: TRBV27; CDR3aa: CASSLAWDSNREQYF
j_gene: TRBJ2-1; abundance: -; v_gene: TRBV7-3; CDR3aa: CASSLTGSYNEQFF
j_gene: TRBJ2-7; abundance: -; v_gene: TRBV2; CDR3aa: CASSSGGLTYEQYF
j_gene: TRBJ1-6; abundance: -; v_gene: TRBV9; CDR3aa: CASSVAPSRGSLHF
j_gene: TRBJ2-7; abundance: once; v_gene: TRBV7-9; CDR3aa: CASSLADGDYEQYF
j_gene: TRBJ1-4; abundance: -; v_gene: TRBV5-1; CDR3aa: CASSLAPGLNEKLFF
j_gene: TRBJ2-7; abundance: -; v_gene: TRBV5-1; CDR3aa: CASSTPPQGPNEQYF
j_gene: TRBJ2-1; abundance: few; v_gene: TRBV6-5; CDR3aa: CASSYDRESEQFF
j_gene: TRBJ1-1; abundance: once; v_gene: TRBV5-6; CDR3aa: CASKRTPVGLNTEAFF
j_gene: TRBJ1-4; abundance: -; v_gene: TRBV5-4; CDR3aa: CASSFGASGDEKLFF
j_gene: TRBJ2-7; abundance: -; v_gene: TRBV28; CDR3aa: CARPGQNVHEQYF
j_gene: TRBJ1-5; abundance: -; v_gene: TRBV4-2; CDR3aa: CASSQEVGGSQPQHF
j_gene: TRBJ2-5; abundance: -; v_gene: TRBV6-6; CDR3aa: CASIYSLQETQYF
j_gene: TRBJ1-5; abundance: -; v_gene: TRBV6-5; CDR3aa: CASGGQGGNQPQHF
j_gene: TRBJ1-5; abundance: -; v_gene: TRBV2; CDR3aa: CASSRTGPRQPQHF
j_gene: TRBJ1-2; abundance: -; v_gene: TRBV9; CDR3aa: CASSVRDRAYYGYTF
j_gene: TRBJ1-1; abundance: few; v_gene: TRBV19; CDR3aa: CASSARQVMNTEAFF
j_gene: TRBJ2-5; abundance: -; v_gene: TRBV27; CDR3aa: CASSPLHWTGGAGETQYF
j_gene: TRBJ2-5; abundance: -; v_gene: TRBV5-1; CDR3aa: CASRPGTGRRQETQYF
j_gene: TRBJ1-1; abundance: -; v_gene: TRBV14; CDR3aa: CASSPIALEAFF
j_gene: -; abundance: -; v_gene: TRBV7-2; CDR3aa: CASSLSGTTYEQYF
j_gene: -; abundance: once; v_gene: TRBV5-6; CDR3aa: CASSTSSAGVYEQYF
j_gene: TRBJ2-2; abundance: -; v_gene: TRBV19; CDR3aa: CASKTTGMTTGELFF
j_gene: TRBJ1-1; abundance: few; v_gene: TRBV7-2; CDR3aa: CASSLGSGRAAFF
j_gene: TRBJ2-1; abundance: few; v_gene: TRBV4-3; CDR3aa: CASSLLSGGASNEQFF
j_gene: TRBJ1-2; abundance: -; v_gene: TRBV18; CDR3aa: CASSPPGTGGSYGYTF